This TCR beta chain was sequenced in a study of blood T cell repertoires in COVID-19. Looking at the study overall: The study drew acute and convalescent COVID-19 samples from the United States, Italy and Spain. Sources were T cells, B-cell-depleted T cells, or PBMCs; the material itself was cDNA or gDNA.

The length of the CDR3 is 16 residues. V was trimmed by 2 bases and J by 4 bases, leaving 17 bases between them. Germline V lookup: CDR1 MNHNS, CDR2 SASEGT. Authors' processing steps: Using reference gene primer amplification, nucleated cell counts were estimated. Only in-frame clones appear in the TCRdb table, and some are missing; sequencing was by immunoSEQ multiplex PCR. That table is the source of V, J and clone size, and D and trimming were worked out from the DNA. The profile shows about 200,000 clones, 70% to 85% of them singletons. This sequence was found in a human donor with acute or convalescent COVID-19. The donor label of this sample is uncertain. The sample taken for sequencing was peripheral blood. V usage is TRBV6-1 and J usage is TRBJ2-5, with D perhaps TRBD2 (6 bases). Here the CDR3 DNA reads TGTGCCAGCAGTGAAAATGGCGGGAAAGGTCCAGAGACCCAGTACTTC. Its translation: CASSENGGKGPETQYF.